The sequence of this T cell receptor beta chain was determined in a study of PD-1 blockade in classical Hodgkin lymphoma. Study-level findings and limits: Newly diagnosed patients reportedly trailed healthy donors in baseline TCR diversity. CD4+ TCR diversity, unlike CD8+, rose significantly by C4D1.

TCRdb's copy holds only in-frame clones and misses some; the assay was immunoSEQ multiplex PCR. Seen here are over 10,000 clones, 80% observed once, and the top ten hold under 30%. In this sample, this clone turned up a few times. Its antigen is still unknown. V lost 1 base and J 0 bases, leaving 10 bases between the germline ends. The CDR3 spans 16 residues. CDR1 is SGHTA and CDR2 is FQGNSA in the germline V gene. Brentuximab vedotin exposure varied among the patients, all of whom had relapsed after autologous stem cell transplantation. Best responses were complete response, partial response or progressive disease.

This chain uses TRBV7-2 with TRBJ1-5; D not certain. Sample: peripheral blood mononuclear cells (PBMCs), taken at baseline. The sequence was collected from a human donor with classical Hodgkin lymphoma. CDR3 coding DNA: TGTGCCAGCAGCTTAGAATTGGGGATTAGCAATCAGCCCCAGCATTTT. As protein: CASSLELGISNQPQHF.